The present T cell receptor (beta chain) was sequenced within a study of beta chain features in type 1 diabetes. Study-level points and caveats: Among patients with Type 1 diabetes, TCRB CDR3s were moderately but significantly shorter in every one of the four CD4+ subsets.

Since all of the isolated RNA was reverse transcribed, expressed TCRB transcripts were what got sequenced. Profiling relied on immunoSEQ multiplex PCR, and the TCRdb table lists in-frame clones only, not all of them. The sample holds 310,000 or so clones, approximately 16% seen once. This clone was seen only a few times. What it binds is unknown. The CDR3 consists of 15 residues. Trimming removed 0 bases from V and 5 bases from J, with 13 bases in between. CDR1 and CDR2 (germline): SGHAT, FQNNGV. Source material: naive CD4+ T cells from blood. This receptor was taken from a man between 18 and 35 years old with type 1 diabetes. The V and J genes are TRBV11-2 and TRBJ1-2; D is unresolved. The CDR3 reads CASSLDRRPLYGYTF. The CDR3 DNA follows: TGTGCCAGCAGCTTAGACAGGCGTCCTTTGTATGGCTACACCTTC.